The 28 T cell receptor beta chains presented below share a single source sample, sequenced in a study of T cell repertoires in cytomegalovirus infection. MiXCR, run by TCRdb on the reads, gives a single entry per CDR3 protein. The sample lists about 440,000 distinct CDR3 sequences; 30% to 40% were seen once. The specimen was PBMCs. These receptors all stem from a human donor in good health (CMV status not recorded). Some clones in this sample may be carry-over from other donors' samples.

This sequence joins TRBV19 and TRBJ1-1, with 7 bases lining up with TRBD1. In germline, CDR1 is LNHDA, CDR2 SQIVND (reference sequence). V shed 3 bases, J shed 5 bases, and the junction held 12 bases outside the gene matches. The CDR3 sequence is 16 residues long. The CDR3 DNA sequence: TGTGCCAGTAGTATCCGGTCCAGGGGGGGCGGGACTGAAGCTTTCTTT. Its protein is CASSIRSRGGGTEAFF.

The V gene is TRBV12-3 or TRBV12-4, the J gene TRBJ2-3; TRBD1 aligns across 8 bases. Trimming removed 6 bases from V and 2 bases from J; junction bases left unmatched: 7. This CDR3 has 15 amino acids. As DNA, the CDR3 is TGTGCCAGCAGCACCGGGACAGGAGTCACAGATACGCAGTATTTT. Protein product: CASSTGTGVTDTQYF.

This clonotype has just a few counts. V usage is TRBV12-3 or TRBV12-4 and J usage is TRBJ2-1, with 9 bases aligning to TRBD1. The CDR3 length is 19 residues. Trimming cost V 3 bases and J 5 bases; bases outside gene matches: 17. In DNA form, the CDR3 reads TGTGCCAGCAGTTTCAGCGGGACAGGGCAGGCGGTGGGGAACAATGAGCAGTTCTTC. Its translation is CASSFSGTGQAVGNNEQFF.

The chain is built from TRBV20-1 and TRBJ2-1; possible D gene TRBD2, 5 bases. CDR3 length: 13 residues. The germline gives CDR1 DFQATT, CDR2 SNEGSKA (reference sequence). The V and J ends lost 3 bases and 4 bases respectively, with 10 bases between them. CDR3: CSASLALYNEQFF. Written as DNA, the CDR3 is TGCAGTGCTAGCCTAGCCCTATACAATGAGCAGTTCTTC.

This clonotype was observed a few times. The J gene is TRBJ1-2, the V gene TRBV19, with D possibly TRBD1 on 6 matching bases. V lost 7 bases, J lost 4 bases, and 10 bases lay in between. CDR1 and CDR2 (germline): LNHDA, SQIVND (reference sequence). The CDR3 is made up of 12 amino acids. The CDR3 DNA reads as TGTGCCAGTACCCAGGGGCTCTATGGCTACACCTTC. Its translation is CASTQGLYGYTF.

This chain uses TRBV7-9 with TRBJ1-2; possible D gene TRBD1, 5 bases. V dropped 0 bases and J dropped 3 bases, with 5 bases sitting between them. Germline V gene data show CDR1 as SEHNR and CDR2 as FQNEAQ (reference sequence). This CDR3 region has 13 residues. CDR3 in amino acids: CASSLAGHYGYTF. As DNA, the CDR3 is TGTGCCAGCAGCTTAGCGGGACACTATGGCTACACCTTC. The complete variable domain, with remaining parts taken from reference TRBV7-9 and TRBJ1-2, reads DTGVSQNPRHKITKRGQNVTFRCDPISEHNRLYWYRQTLGQGPEFLTYFQNEAQLEKSRLLSDRFSAERPKGSFSTLEIQRTEQGDSAMYLCASSLAGHYGYTFGSGTRLTVV.

V usage is TRBV29-1 and J usage is TRBJ2-1; TRBD1 agrees at 7 bases. This CDR3 contains 12 residues. V shed 7 bases, J shed 6 bases, and the junction held 6 bases outside the gene matches. The germline CDR1 and CDR2 sequences are SQVTM and ANQGSEA. The CDR3 reads CSGKGQPNEQFF. The CDR3 DNA sequence: TGCAGCGGGAAGGGACAGCCCAATGAGCAGTTCTTC.

This chain's CDR3 is CASRSYDLTYEQYF. In DNA, the CDR3 is TGTGCCAGCAGATCGTATGACCTTACCTACGAGCAGTACTTC. The chain is built from TRBV28 and TRBJ2-7; unclear D gene. Germline V gives CDR1 MDHEN, CDR2 SYDVKM. This CDR3 contains 14 residues. V was pared by 6 bases and J by 2 bases, with 14 bases between. Based on the CDR3 plus reference TRBV28 and TRBJ2-7, the full variable domain is DVKVTQSSRYLVKRTGEKVFLECVQDMDHENMFWYRQDPGLGLRLIYFSYDVKMKEKGDIPEGYSVSREKKERFSLILESASTNQTSMYLCASRSYDLTYEQYFGPGTRLTVT.

This clonotype occurred many times. Compared with germline, one end of the junction differs, possibly owing to a read error. The gene calls are TRBV6-1 and TRBJ1-5; D is possibly TRBD1 (5 bases). The CDR3 covers 14 residues. From germline, CDR1 is MNHNS and CDR2 SASEGT. The CDR3 sequence: CASSERQSNQPQHF. CDR3 sequence (DNA): TGCGCCAGCAGTGAGAGACAGAGCAATCAGCCCCAGCATTTT.

This clonotype was seen a handful of times. This rearrangement joins TRBV4-1 to TRBJ2-7, with D possibly TRBD1 on 6 matching bases. The germline gives CDR1 MGHRA, CDR2 YSYEKL. V lost 2 bases, J lost 1 base, and 12 bases lay in between. This CDR3 spans 15 amino acids. CDR3 nucleotide sequence: TGCGCCAGCAGCCAACGGGACACAGCTTCCTACGAGCAGTACTTC. Translation: CASSQRDTASYEQYF.

In its sample, this clonotype was seen once. This may arise from a read error, as a much more abundant clone is one base away. The missing conserved phenylalanine or tryptophan at the end of this CDR3 makes a read error likely. J is TRBJ2-1 and V is TRBV7-8; perhaps TRBD2 as D (6 bases). Trimming took off 5 bases at V and 3 bases at J, with 17 bases between the two ends. Looked up from germline, CDR1 is SGHVS and CDR2 is FQNEAQ. The CDR3 has 16 residues. CDR3 protein: CASSRLGLMDYNEQFL. The DNA for the CDR3 is TGTGCCAGCAGCCGATTGGGACTGATGGACTACAATGAGCAGTTCTTA.

The chain couples TRBV7-6 to TRBJ2-1; TRBD2 aligns across 7 bases. The CDR3 is 15 amino acids. Germline CDR1 SGHVS, CDR2 FNYEAQ. Germline trimming cut 2 bases from V and 7 bases from J; bases unmatched to any gene: 8. The DNA of the CDR3 is TGTGCCAGCAGCTTAAGCGGTCTGGGGGGGAATGAGCAGTTCTTC. This translates into CASSLSGLGGNEQFF.

CDR3 in DNA: TGCGCCAGCAGCTTAGGGACTAGCGGGGGCCTAGATACGCAGTATTTT. Translated: CASSLGTSGGLDTQYF. The V and J genes are TRBV5-1 and TRBJ2-3; 14 bases agree with TRBD2. The CDR3 runs 16 residues. The germline V gene has CDR1 SGHRS and CDR2 YFSETQ. J was trimmed by 5 bases and V by 2 bases; bases with no gene match: 4. The full variable domain, with the rest looked up from reference TRBV5-1 and TRBJ2-3, is KAGVTQTPRYLIKTRGQQVTLSCSPISGHRSVSWYQQTPGQGLQFLFEYFSETQRNKGNFPGRFSGRQFSNSRSEMNVSTLELGDSALYLCASSLGTSGGLDTQYFGPGTRLTVL.

The gene calls are TRBV20-1 and TRBJ1-2, with D possibly matching TRBD1 (6 bases). The germline V gene encodes CDR1 DFQATT and CDR2 SNEGSKA (reference sequence). This CDR3 is built from 17 residues. The V gene lost 2 bases and the J gene lost 4 bases, with 23 bases spanning the gap. In nucleotides, the CDR3 is TGCAGTGCTAGATTCGGTGGGCCCAGGGGCCCCGTCTATGGCTACACCTTC. Amino acids: CSARFGGPRGPVYGYTF.

This clonotype was counted a few times. The chain is built from TRBV6-4 and TRBJ2-1, with 8 bases aligning to TRBD1. J gave up 9 bases and V 5 bases, and 15 bases lay outside the gene matches. CDR1 MRHNA and CDR2 SNTAGT come from the germline V gene. The CDR3 is made up of 16 amino acids. The CDR3 spells CASSRGGTGHEGEQFF. The CDR3 nucleotides read TGTGCCAGCAGTCGAGGAGGGACAGGTCACGAGGGTGAGCAGTTCTTC.

The CDR3 DNA sequence: TGTGCCAGCAGTTACTTTCTTGGGGAGGGTAGAGCAAAACTGTTTTTT. Translation: CASSYFLGEGRAKLFF. This chain links TRBV6-5 with TRBJ1-4, with D uncertain. V was shortened by 1 base and J by 10 bases, with 19 bases between the two germline ends. This CDR3 comprises 16 residues. Germline V gene sequence: CDR1 MNHEY, CDR2 SVGAGI.

This clonotype was seen many times. The V and J genes are TRBV7-2 and TRBJ1-1; 9 bases fit TRBD1. Germline lookup yields CDR1 SGHTA and CDR2 FQGNSA. CDR3 length: 15 residues. The ends lost 1 base at V and 1 base at J; junction bases unmatched: 1. DNA of the CDR3: TGTGCCAGCAGCTTAGAGGGACAGGGGAACACTGAAGCTTTCTTT. It is translated as CASSLEGQGNTEAFF.

This clonotype was observed a handful of times. This chain links TRBV7-9 with TRBJ2-1; TRBD1 matches 9 bases. The length of the CDR3 is 16 residues. Trimming at V came to 4 bases and at J to 4 bases, leaving 8 bases not matched to a gene. The germline CDR1 and CDR2 sequences are SEHNR and FQNEAQ (reference sequence). CDR3 sequence: CASSWGLGTGYNEQFF. In DNA, the CDR3 is TGTGCCAGCAGCTGGGGCTTGGGGACAGGGTACAATGAGCAGTTCTTC. Combining the CDR3 with reference TRBV7-9 and TRBJ2-1 gives the whole variable domain DTGVSQNPRHKITKRGQNVTFRCDPISEHNRLYWYRQTLGQGPEFLTYFQNEAQLEKSRLLSDRFSAERPKGSFSTLEIQRTEQGDSAMYLCASSWGLGTGYNEQFFGPGTRLTVL.

This rearrangement joins TRBV3-1 to TRBJ1-1; the D is unclear. The CDR3 has 13 amino acids. V gave up 2 bases and J gave up 1 base, with 5 bases separating them. Per the germline V gene, CDR1 is LGHDT and CDR2 is YNNKEL (reference sequence). CDR3 sequence: CASSQLTNTEAFF. DNA of the CDR3: TGTGCCAGCAGCCAACTCACGAACACTGAAGCTTTCTTT.

This clonotype was counted ten times or more. V is TRBV7-8 and J is TRBJ2-7, with D tentatively TRBD1 (6 bases). The germline gives CDR1 SGHVS, CDR2 FQNEAQ. The CDR3 is made up of 14 amino acids. Trimming shortened V by 5 bases and J by 4 bases, and 15 bases separated the two germline ends. CDR3 residues: CASSTIGQPYEQYF. CDR3 sequence (DNA): TGTGCCAGCAGCACGATAGGACAGCCATACGAGCAGTACTTC.

The rearrangement links TRBV29-1 to TRBJ1-1, with a possible D match to TRBD1 (6 bases). This CDR3 spans 13 amino acids. With 6 bases removed from V and 4 bases from J, the gap between germline ends came to 15 bases. Germline CDR1 SQVTM, CDR2 ANQGSEA. The CDR3 reads CSVQPPGATEAFF. In nucleotides, the CDR3 is TGCAGCGTCCAACCTCCAGGGGCCACTGAAGCTTTCTTT.

This clonotype was seen at least ten times. The chain carries TRBV7-2 and TRBJ1-1; 7 bases match TRBD1. With V trimmed by 5 bases and J by 5 bases, 5 bases remained unmatched. CDR3 length: 13 residues. Germline-derived CDR1 and CDR2 are SGHTA and FQGNSA. The DNA of the CDR3 is TGTGCCAGCAGCGCGGACAGGCTTACTGAAGCTTTCTTT. This translates into CASSADRLTEAFF.

This clonotype was counted at least ten times. The V gene is TRBV7-2, the J gene TRBJ2-5; 7 nucleotides line up with TRBD1. This CDR3 spans 13 amino acids. Germline assignment: CDR1 SGHTA and CDR2 FQGNSA. V lost 5 bases, J lost 4 bases, and 4 bases stayed unmatched. CDR3 protein: CASSIYRGETQYF. The CDR3 DNA sequence: TGTGCCAGCAGCATATACAGGGGAGAGACCCAGTACTTC. The variable domain in full, with the rest retrieved from reference TRBV7-2 and TRBJ2-5, is GAGVSQSPSNKVTEKGKDVELRCDPISGHTALYWYRQSLGQGLEFLIYFQGNSAPDKSGLPSDRFSAERTGGSVSTLTIQRTQQEDSAVYLCASSIYRGETQYFGPGTRLLVL.

Notes on this clonotype: Germline and junction disagree at one end, which may indicate a read error. The genes are TRBV4-1 and TRBJ1-1; possibly TRBD1 for D (5 bases). This CDR3 has 15 residues. CDR1 MGHRA and CDR2 YSYEKL come from the germline V gene. This CDR3 reads CASSLTGGAQTEAFF. CDR3 nucleotides: TGTGCCAGCAGTCTAACCGGAGGGGCACAGACTGAAGCTTTCTTT.

The chain recombines TRBV12-3 or TRBV12-4 with TRBJ1-1; D gene unclear. The CDR3 totals 14 residues. V was pared by 5 bases and J by 3 bases, with 13 bases between. CDR3 nucleotide sequence: TGTGCCAGCAGTCTGCAGGAGGCCCACACTGAAGCTTTCTTT. This translates into CASSLQEAHTEAFF.

This clonotype was recorded at least ten times. The chain employs TRBV7-8 and TRBJ2-5; D is ambiguous. The CDR3 is made up of 13 amino acids. In germline, CDR1 is SGHVS, CDR2 FQNEAQ. Trimming left V 2 bases short and J 5 bases short, with 9 bases between. The CDR3 region has the DNA TGTGCCAGCAGCTTATGGGCCGGTGAGACCCAGTACTTC. It yields the protein CASSLWAGETQYF.

This clonotype came up a few times. V and J are TRBV11-3 and TRBJ2-2; 7 positions match TRBD1. V was clipped by 5 bases and J by 5 bases; unmatched bases: 11. Germline-derived CDR1 and CDR2 are SGHNT and YENEEA. The CDR3 is 16 residues long. The CDR3 region has the DNA TGTGCCAGCAGCCCTCGGGACAGTACCTATACCGGGGAGCTGTTTTTT. This encodes CASSPRDSTYTGELFF.

This clonotype was found once. J is TRBJ2-7 and V is TRBV12-3 or TRBV12-4, with D unclear. V lost 8 bases to trimming and J lost 3 bases, with 11 bases between them. This CDR3 has 12 amino acids. In DNA form, the CDR3 reads TGTGCCAGCGGACCACCTCTCTACGAGCAGTACTTC. This encodes CASGPPLYEQYF.